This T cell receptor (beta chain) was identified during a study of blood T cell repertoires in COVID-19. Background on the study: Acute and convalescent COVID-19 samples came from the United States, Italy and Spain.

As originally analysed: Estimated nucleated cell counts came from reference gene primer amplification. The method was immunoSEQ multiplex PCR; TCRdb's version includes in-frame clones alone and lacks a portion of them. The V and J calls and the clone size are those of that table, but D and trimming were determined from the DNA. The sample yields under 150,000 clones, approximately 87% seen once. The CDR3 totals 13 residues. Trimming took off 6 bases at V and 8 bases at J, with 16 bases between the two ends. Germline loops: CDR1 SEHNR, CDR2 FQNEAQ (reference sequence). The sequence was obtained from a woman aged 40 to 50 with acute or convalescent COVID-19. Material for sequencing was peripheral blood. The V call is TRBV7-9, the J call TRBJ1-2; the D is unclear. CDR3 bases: TGTGCCAGCAGTCCTGGACCGGGATCGGGCTACACCTTC. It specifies CASSPGPGSGYTF.